The 9 T cell receptor beta chains listed next were all sequenced from one sample in a study of shared clonotypes between healthy human individuals. The table came from immunoSEQ multiplex PCR; TCRdb's copy has only in-frame clones and leaves some out. The sample records about 2,500,000 clones, more than 80% being singletons. Specimen: naive CD4+ T cells sorted from blood. Indicated subset: CD45RA+ positively selected. These receptors originate from a man aged 18 to 30 in good health.

With regard to this clone: This specimen includes other DNA sequences encoding the same CDR3. The chain has TRBV5-6 and TRBJ2-7, with TRBD1 identical over 8 bases. Germline V gives CDR1 SGHDT, CDR2 YYEEEE. J gave up 1 base and V 2 bases, and 5 bases lay outside the gene matches. The CDR3 is 15 amino acids. The CDR3 is CASSFRGRFSYEQYF. The CDR3 coding sequence is TGTGCCAGCAGCTTCAGGGGGCGCTTTTCCTACGAGCAGTACTTC.

The V and J genes are TRBV6-5 and TRBJ1-6; TRBD1 might be the D (5 bases). The CDR3 is 15 amino acids. Germline values: CDR1 MNHEY, CDR2 SVGAGI. V gave up 2 bases and J gave up 6 bases, with 11 bases separating them. This CDR3 is CASSYGPGTNSPLHF. The CDR3 DNA is TGTGCCAGCAGTTACGGGCCAGGGACTAATTCACCCCTCCACTTT.

The gene calls are TRBV21-1 and TRBJ1-1. TRBV21-1 is marked as a pseudogene. The CDR3 totals 17 residues. CDR3 region: CASSKGAGRIGTTEAFF. The CDR3 DNA follows: TGTGCCAGCAGCAAAGGGGCGGGACGGATTGGGACCACTGAAGCTTTCTTT.

Concerning this clone itself: The sample carries other DNA sequences with the same CDR3. The CDR3 spells CASSRGSGANVLTF. In DNA, the CDR3 is TGTGCCAGCAGCCGGGGGTCTGGGGCCAACGTCCTGACTTTC. This chain joins TRBV6-5 and TRBJ2-6; D is perhaps TRBD2 (6 bases). This CDR3 comprises 14 residues. Germline V lookup: CDR1 MNHEY, CDR2 SVGAGI. Trimming removed 6 bases at V and 1 base at J, with 7 bases between.

J is TRBJ2-5 and V is TRBV6-1, with D uncertain. CDR3 length: 12 amino acids. Germline CDR1 reads MNHNS; CDR2 reads SASEGT. Trimming removed 8 bases from V and 3 bases from J, with 10 bases in between. The CDR3 is CASPGREETQYF. CDR3 nucleotide sequence: TGTGCCAGCCCCGGCAGAGAAGAGACCCAGTACTTC.

The chain carries TRBV29-1 and TRBJ1-2; 8 nucleotides align to TRBD1. The germline V gene has CDR1 SQVTM and CDR2 ANQGSEA. This CDR3 spans 12 amino acids. V was clipped by 6 bases and J by 6 bases; unmatched bases: 6. This CDR3 reads CSVGQGGNGYTF. The DNA of the CDR3 is TGCAGCGTCGGACAGGGCGGAAATGGCTACACCTTC.

This chain joins TRBV7-6 and TRBJ2-7, with D perhaps TRBD1 (5 bases). This CDR3 comprises 15 residues. V lost 1 base, J lost 3 bases, and 13 bases lay in between. Germline CDR1 reads SGHVS; CDR2 reads FNYEAQ. The CDR3 coding sequence is TGTGCCAGCAGCTTAGAATTGGACACCCGCTACGAGCAGTACTTC. This gives the protein CASSLELDTRYEQYF.

This chain uses TRBV5-4 with TRBJ1-2, with no clear D. V gave up 0 bases and J gave up 7 bases, with 16 bases separating them. The germline CDR1 and CDR2 sequences are SGHNT and YYREEE (reference sequence). The CDR3 covers 15 residues. CDR3 DNA sequence: TGTGCCAGCAGCTTGGCCCCGGACCTCGTGGGTGGCTACACCTTC. Protein: CASSLAPDLVGGYTF. The whole variable domain, filled in from reference TRBV5-4 and TRBJ1-2, reads ETGVTQSPTHLIKTRGQQVTLRCSSQSGHNTVSWYQQALGQGPQFIFQYYREEENGRGNFPPRFSGLQFPNYSSELNVNALELDDSALYLCASSLAPDLVGGYTFGSGTRLTVV.

V is TRBV7-9 and J is TRBJ2-7; D not resolved. V was cut by 2 bases and J by 5 bases, with 7 bases left in between. Germline values: CDR1 SEHNR, CDR2 FQNEAQ (reference sequence). CDR3 length equals 12 residues. The CDR3 DNA sequence: TGTGCCAGCAGCTTAATATGGGACGAGCAGTACTTC. This codes for CASSLIWDEQYF.